These T cell receptor beta chains were read from a single sample in a study of cytomegalovirus exposure and HLA in healthy donors. Method: immunoSEQ multiplex PCR; TCRdb's copy keeps in-frame clones and lacks some. The table has about 190,000 clones, about 87% seen once. Sample: PBMCs. The receptors here all came from a man aged 25 to 40 in good health and CMV-seronegative. CDR3s include the opening cysteine and the closing phenylalanine or tryptophan. D genes are given only for firm matches. Clone size is not always given. Where it is, it says once, few, many or a class for expanded clones.

CDR3: CASSPPGQVLSPLHF; DNA: TGTGCCAGCAGTCCCCCGGGACAGGTTCTTTCACCCCTCCACTTT; V: TRBV27; J: TRBJ1-6; size: NA; D: TRBD1
CDR3: CASSPFRREEGEQFF; DNA: TGCGCCAGCAGCCCGTTTCGACGGGAGGAGGGTGAGCAGTTCTTC; V: TRBV5-1; J: TRBJ2-1; size: NA; D: TRBD2
CDR3: CASSQRTGTYEQYF; DNA: TGCGCCAGCAGCCAACGGACAGGGACCTACGAGCAGTACTTC; V: TRBV4-1; J: TRBJ2-7; size: NA; D: TRBD1
CDR3: CASSLSSHEQYF; DNA: TGTGCCAGCAGTCTGTCTTCCCACGAGCAGTACTTC; V: TRBV28; J: TRBJ2-7; size: NA; D: NA
CDR3: CASSASATGVLSYEQYF; DNA: TGTGCCAGCAGCGCTAGCGCTACAGGGGTCCTCTCCTACGAGCAGTACTTC; V: TRBV5-5; J: TRBJ2-7; size: NA; D: NA
CDR3: CASSSFRGAGGRNEQFF; DNA: TGTGCCAGCAGCTCGTTCCGAGGAGCGGGGGGCAGGAATGAGCAGTTCTTC; V: TRBV5-6; J: TRBJ2-1; size: few; D: TRBD2
CDR3: CASSRGTGLNSPLHF; DNA: TGTGCCAGTAGCCGGGGGACCGGGCTGAACTCACCCCTCCACTTT; V: TRBV19; J: TRBJ1-6; size: NA; D: NA
CDR3: CASSQGLNTGELFF; DNA: TGTGCCAGCAGTCAGGGTTTAAACACCGGGGAGCTGTTTTTT; V: TRBV27; J: TRBJ2-2; size: NA; D: NA
CDR3: CASGRGSNQPQHF; DNA: TGTGCCAGCGGGCGCGGGAGCAATCAGCCCCAGCATTTT; V: TRBV28; J: TRBJ1-5; size: NA; D: NA
CDR3: CASSLGGMNSPLHF; DNA: TGTGCCAGCAGCTTAGGAGGGATGAATTCACCCCTCCACTTT; V: TRBV11-3; J: TRBJ1-6; size: NA; D: NA
CDR3: CASSPSTREGEKLFF; DNA: TGTGCCAGTAGTCCGTCGACCAGGGAGGGTGAAAAACTGTTTTTT; V: TRBV19; J: TRBJ1-4; size: NA; D: NA
CDR3: CASSFTEIYEQYF; DNA: TGTGCCAGCAGCTTTACAGAGATCTACGAGCAGTACTTC; V: TRBV7-9; J: TRBJ2-7; size: once; D: NA
CDR3: CASSPHPYRRGNGHTQYF; DNA: TGTGCCAGCAGCCCACATCCCTATCGGCGGGGAAATGGGCATACGCAGTATTTT; V: TRBV7-2; J: TRBJ2-3; size: NA; D: NA
CDR3: CASSEEPQGEGNGNTEAFF; DNA: TGTGCCAGCAGTGAAGAACCTCAAGGGGAGGGGAATGGAAACACTGAAGCTTTCTTT; V: TRBV6-1; J: TRBJ1-1; size: NA; D: NA
CDR3: CASSLDRVGYGYTF; DNA: TGTGCCAGCAGCTTAGACAGGGTTGGGTATGGCTACACCTTC; V: TRBV11-2; J: TRBJ1-2; size: NA; D: NA
CDR3: CAWSVRRGADTIYF; DNA: TGTGCCTGGAGTGTACGCAGGGGTGCAGACACCATATATTTT; V: TRBV30; J: TRBJ1-3; size: NA; D: NA
CDR3: CAWEGQGGHEQYF; DNA: TGTGCCTGGGAGGGACAGGGGGGACACGAGCAGTACTTC; V: TRBV30; J: TRBJ2-7; size: NA; D: TRBD1
CDR3: CAWSEQHNQPQHF; DNA: TGTGCCTGGAGTGAACAGCACAATCAGCCCCAGCATTTT; V: TRBV30; J: TRBJ1-5; size: NA; D: NA
CDR3: CASSLTPSGGGYTF; DNA: TGTGCCAGCAGCCTTACGCCTAGCGGAGGGGGCTACACCTTC; V: TRBV11-2; J: TRBJ1-2; size: NA; D: NA
CDR3: CASSLPVTGNTGELFF; DNA: TGTGCCAGCAGCTTACCCGTGACAGGGAACACCGGGGAGCTGTTTTTT; V: TRBV7-6; J: TRBJ2-2; size: NA; D: NA
CDR3: CASSRWAGAGVSDTQYF; DNA: TGTGCCAGCAGCCGCTGGGCAGGAGCGGGAGTTTCAGATACGCAGTATTTT; V: TRBV7-2; J: TRBJ2-3; size: NA; D: TRBD2
CDR3: CASSSPYSNQPQHF; DNA: TGTGCCAGCAGTAGCCCTTATAGCAATCAGCCCCAGCATTTT; V: TRBV2; J: TRBJ1-5; size: NA; D: NA
CDR3: CASRQPGGRGDTQYF; DNA: TGTGCCAGCAGACAACCAGGGGGCCGGGGGGATACGCAGTATTTT; V: TRBV7-2; J: TRBJ2-3; size: NA; D: TRBD1
CDR3: CATSRGGTQGTEAFF; DNA: TGTGCCACCAGCAGAGGAGGGACTCAGGGAACTGAAGCTTTCTTT; V: TRBV15; J: TRBJ1-1; size: NA; D: NA
CDR3: CASRGQGYSNQPQHF; DNA: TGTGCCAGTAGGGGACAGGGTTATAGCAATCAGCCCCAGCATTTT; V: TRBV19; J: TRBJ1-5; size: NA; D: TRBD1
CDR3: CATARDRGPEPQHF; DNA: TGTGCCACCGCACGGGACAGGGGGCCTGAGCCCCAGCATTTT; V: TRBV15; J: TRBJ1-5; size: once; D: TRBD1
CDR3: CASSWQGTEAFF; DNA: TGTGCCAGCAGTTGGCAGGGCACTGAAGCTTTCTTT; V: TRBV6-1; J: TRBJ1-1; size: NA; D: NA
CDR3: CASSLDGLGITGELFF; DNA: TGTGCCAGCAGCTTGGACGGGTTAGGAATTACCGGGGAGCTGTTTTTT; V: TRBV5-5; J: TRBJ2-2; size: once; D: NA
CDR3: CASSASAGGAKNIQYF; DNA: TGCGCCAGCAGCGCTTCAGCGGGGGGGGCCAAAAACATTCAGTACTTC; V: TRBV5-1; J: TRBJ2-4; size: NA; D: TRBD2
CDR3: CASRQLDRGNTEAFF; DNA: TGTGCCAGCAGGCAACTTGACAGGGGGAACACTGAAGCTTTCTTT; V: TRBV6-6; J: TRBJ1-1; size: NA; D: TRBD1
CDR3: CASSGVVGGTQYF; DNA: TGTGCCAGCAGTGGGGTTGTAGGGGGGACCCAGTACTTC; V: TRBV2; J: TRBJ2-5; size: NA; D: NA
CDR3: CASSPNVAGTGNTIYF; DNA: TGTGCCAGCTCACCAAATGTCGCAGGGACTGGAAACACCATATATTTT; V: TRBV18; J: TRBJ1-3; size: NA; D: NA
CDR3: CASSSGTGGSTEAFF; DNA: TGTGCCAGTAGTTCAGGGACAGGGGGCTCGACTGAAGCTTTCTTT; V: TRBV19; J: TRBJ1-1; size: NA; D: TRBD1
CDR3: CASSLIAGGLYNEQFF; DNA: TGTGCCAGCAGTTTAATAGCGGGGGGTCTATACAATGAGCAGTTCTTC; V: TRBV28; J: TRBJ2-1; size: NA; D: TRBD2
CDR3: CASFWVSGRTNTGELFF; DNA: TGTGCCAGCTTTTGGGTTAGCGGGAGGACGAACACCGGGGAGCTGTTTTTT; V: TRBV2; J: TRBJ2-2; size: NA; D: TRBD2
CDR3: CASSPPGVHGNQPQHF; DNA: TGTGCCAGCAGCCCCCCCGGGGTCCACGGCAATCAGCCCCAGCATTTT; V: TRBV7-2; J: TRBJ1-5; size: NA; D: NA
CDR3: CASIAGGAPYEQYF; DNA: TGTGCCAGCATTGCCGGGGGGGCGCCCTACGAGCAGTACTTC; V: TRBV2; J: TRBJ2-7; size: NA; D: TRBD2
CDR3: CASSSLAGRSYEQYF; DNA: TGTGCCAGCAGTTCCCTAGCGGGACGTTCCTACGAGCAGTACTTC; V: TRBV6-5; J: TRBJ2-7; size: once; D: TRBD2
CDR3: CASSLLGLASKRQETQYF; DNA: TGTGCCAGCAGCTTATTGGGACTAGCGTCGAAGAGACAAGAGACCCAGTACTTC; V: TRBV11-2; J: TRBJ2-5; size: NA; D: TRBD2
CDR3: CASSQMGQGGYGYTF; DNA: TGCGCCAGCAGTCAAATGGGACAGGGAGGGTATGGCTACACCTTC; V: TRBV4-1; J: TRBJ1-2; size: NA; D: TRBD1
CDR3: CASSLAGGQDEQYF; DNA: TGTGCCAGCAGCTTGGCCGGTGGTCAGGACGAGCAGTACTTC; V: TRBV5-6; J: TRBJ2-7; size: NA; D: NA
CDR3: CASSLGGRTSGNTIYF; DNA: TGTGCCAGCAGCTTGGGTGGCAGAACATCTGGAAACACCATATATTTT; V: TRBV5-6; J: TRBJ1-3; size: NA; D: NA
CDR3: CASSPPGDYEQYF; DNA: TGTGCCAGCAGTCCCCCCGGGGACTACGAGCAGTACTTC; V: TRBV27; J: TRBJ2-7; size: NA; D: NA
CDR3: CASSLEPEGLNYGYTF; DNA: TGTGCCAGCAGCTTAGAACCGGAGGGACTCAACTATGGCTACACCTTC; V: TRBV7-6; J: TRBJ1-2; size: NA; D: NA
CDR3: CASSLASYGYTF; DNA: TGTGCCAGCAGCTTGGCCAGCTATGGCTACACCTTC; V: TRBV5-4; J: TRBJ1-2; size: NA; D: NA
CDR3: CASSEASGFVLVGEQFF; DNA: TGTGCCAGCAGTGAAGCATCGGGATTCGTCCTGGTGGGTGAGCAGTTCTTC; V: TRBV6-1; J: TRBJ2-1; size: NA; D: NA
CDR3: CASSQGTEGDEQYF; DNA: TGTGCCAGCAGCCAAGGGACTGAGGGCGACGAGCAGTACTTC; V: TRBV6-1; J: TRBJ2-7; size: few; D: NA
CDR3: CASSIRGRNYGYTF; DNA: TGTGCCAGTAGTATCAGGGGGCGGAACTATGGCTACACCTTC; V: TRBV19; J: TRBJ1-2; size: NA; D: TRBD1
CDR3: CASSPSGSHTGELFF; DNA: TGCGCCAGCAGCCCCAGCGGTTCTCACACCGGGGAGCTGTTTTTT; V: TRBV5-1; J: TRBJ2-2; size: NA; D: NA
CDR3: CASGTGRGNTEAFF; DNA: TGTGCCAGCGGCACGGGGAGGGGGAACACTGAAGCTTTCTTT; V: TRBV2; J: TRBJ1-1; size: NA; D: NA
CDR3: CASSDMGLSGAGEQYF; DNA: TGTGCCAGCAGTGATATGGGACTCAGCGGGGCTGGCGAGCAGTACTTC; V: TRBV25-1; J: TRBJ2-7; size: NA; D: TRBD2
CDR3: CASSIGGGYNEQFF; DNA: TGTGCCAGTAGTATCGGGGGAGGTTACAATGAGCAGTTCTTC; V: TRBV19; J: TRBJ2-1; size: NA; D: NA
CDR3: CASSQEEGLAAHEQYF; DNA: TGTGCCAGCAGCCAAGAGGAGGGACTAGCAGCCCACGAGCAGTACTTC; V: TRBV4-2; J: TRBJ2-7; size: NA; D: TRBD2
CDR3: CASSQDRGVDYGYTF; DNA: TGCGCCAGCAGCCAAGATCGGGGGGTAGACTATGGCTACACCTTC; V: TRBV4-3; J: TRBJ1-2; size: NA; D: NA
CDR3: CVKRVITGNTIYF; DNA: TGTGTCAAGCGGGTTATCACTGGAAACACCATATATTTT; V: TRBV2; J: TRBJ1-3; size: NA; D: NA
CDR3: CASSTDTGLGEKLFF; DNA: TGTGCCAGTAGTACCGACACAGGTTTAGGAGAAAAACTGTTTTTT; V: TRBV19; J: TRBJ1-4; size: few; D: NA
CDR3: CASRHGQDNEKLFF; DNA: TGCGCCAGCAGACACGGACAGGATAATGAAAAACTGTTTTTT; V: TRBV10-2; J: TRBJ1-4; size: NA; D: TRBD1
CDR3: CASRGGHNTGELFF; DNA: TGTGCCTCTCGCGGAGGGCATAACACCGGGGAGCTGTTTTTT; V: TRBV28; J: TRBJ2-2; size: NA; D: NA
CDR3: CASSQDPTTDTQYF; DNA: TGCGCCAGCAGCCAAGATCCGACTACAGATACGCAGTATTTT; V: TRBV4-1; J: TRBJ2-3; size: NA; D: NA
CDR3: CASSDFPSARDEQFF; DNA: TGTGCCAGCAGTGACTTCCCCTCTGCCAGGGATGAGCAGTTCTTC; V: TRBV6-4; J: TRBJ2-1; size: NA; D: NA